The clone carrying this TCR beta chain has only a few counts. The ends were cut back, 0 bases at V and 9 bases at J, with 10 bases in the middle. Germline V gene sequence: CDR1 SGHRS, CDR2 YFSETQ. This CDR3 is 14 amino acids long. This sample was taken from a study of blood T cell repertoires in COVID-19. At the level of the study: Collection of acute and convalescent COVID-19 samples took place in the United States, Italy and Spain. T cells, B-cell-depleted T cells, or PBMCs provided the cDNA or gDNA that served as material.

In the original analysis: Reference gene primer amplification in the assay estimated nucleated cell counts. The protocol was immunoSEQ multiplex PCR, while the TCRdb copy is restricted to in-frame clones and leaves out a portion. V and J calls and clone size are given by that table; D and trimming were obtained from the DNA. The sample holds around 190,000 clones, 84% seen once. The TCR comes from a human donor in a cohort sampled during active COVID-19. The chain combines TRBV5-1 with TRBJ1-6; D gene uncertain. The sequenced sample was peripheral blood. The CDR3 protein is CASSLEVETSPLHF. The CDR3 coding sequence is TGCGCCAGCAGCTTGGAAGTAGAAACTTCACCCCTCCACTTT. Full variable domain (remainder filled in from reference TRBV5-1 and TRBJ1-6): KAGVTQTPRYLIKTRGQQVTLSCSPISGHRSVSWYQQTPGQGLQFLFEYFSETQRNKGNFPGRFSGRQFSNSRSEMNVSTLELGDSALYLCASSLEVETSPLHFGNGTRLTVT.